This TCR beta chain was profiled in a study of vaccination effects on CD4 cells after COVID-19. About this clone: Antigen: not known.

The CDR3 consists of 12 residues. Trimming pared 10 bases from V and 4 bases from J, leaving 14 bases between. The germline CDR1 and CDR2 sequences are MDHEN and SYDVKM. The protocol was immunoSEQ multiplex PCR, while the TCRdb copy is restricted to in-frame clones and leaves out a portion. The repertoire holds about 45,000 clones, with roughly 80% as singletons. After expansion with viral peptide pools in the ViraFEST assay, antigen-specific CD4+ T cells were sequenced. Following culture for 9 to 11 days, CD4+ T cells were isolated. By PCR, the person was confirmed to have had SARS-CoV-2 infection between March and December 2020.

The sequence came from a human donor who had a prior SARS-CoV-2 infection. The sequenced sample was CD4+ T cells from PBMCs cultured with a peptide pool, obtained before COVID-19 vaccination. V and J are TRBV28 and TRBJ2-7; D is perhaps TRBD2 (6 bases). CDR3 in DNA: TGTGCCACCTCACTGGGGGGATACGAGCAGTACTTC. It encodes CATSLGGYEQYF.